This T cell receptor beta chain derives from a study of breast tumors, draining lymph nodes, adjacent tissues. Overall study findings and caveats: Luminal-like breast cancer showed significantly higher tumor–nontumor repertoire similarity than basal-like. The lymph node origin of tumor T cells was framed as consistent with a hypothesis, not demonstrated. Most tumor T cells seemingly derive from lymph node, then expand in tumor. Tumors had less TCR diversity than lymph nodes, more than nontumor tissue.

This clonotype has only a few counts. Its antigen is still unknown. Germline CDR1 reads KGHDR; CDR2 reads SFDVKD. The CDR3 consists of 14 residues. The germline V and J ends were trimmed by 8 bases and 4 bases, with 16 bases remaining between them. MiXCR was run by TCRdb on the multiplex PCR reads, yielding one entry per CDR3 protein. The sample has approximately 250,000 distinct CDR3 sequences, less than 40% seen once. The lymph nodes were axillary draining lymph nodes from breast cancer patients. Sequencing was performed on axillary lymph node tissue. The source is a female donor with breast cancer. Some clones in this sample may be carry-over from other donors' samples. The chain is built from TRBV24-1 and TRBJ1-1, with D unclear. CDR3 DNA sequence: TGTGCCACCATGGATTCCTCCCGGGGCACTGAAGCTTTCTTT. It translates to CATMDSSRGTEAFF.